Below, 23 T cell receptor beta chains from the same sample are listed, as sequenced in a study of blood T cell repertoires in COVID-19. Clones were sequenced by immunoSEQ multiplex PCR, and TCRdb holds only the in-frame ones, with some missing. The sample has hundreds of thousands of clones; roughly four fifths are singletons. The sequencing input was peripheral blood. The receptors stem from a woman over 75 with acute or convalescent COVID-19.

The genes are TRBV5-6 and TRBJ2-1, with a possible D match to TRBD2 (5 bases). Trimming cost V 7 bases and J 6 bases, with 23 bases left between them. This CDR3 is built from 16 residues. Germline V gives CDR1 SGHDT, CDR2 YYEEEE. The DNA of the CDR3 is TGTGCCAGCGGTTTAGGACTCAGCTTGGGGTTCAATGAGCAGTTCTTC. Protein sequence: CASGLGLSLGFNEQFF.

This clone was picked up one time. The CDR3 sequence is CASSLGTSGYNEQFF. The CDR3 DNA sequence: TGTGCCAGCTCACTAGGGACCAGCGGGTACAATGAGCAGTTCTTC. The rearrangement links TRBV18 to TRBJ2-1; D may be TRBD2 (6 bases). Germline V gives CDR1 KGHSH, CDR2 LQKENI. This CDR3 is built from 15 residues. V lost 4 bases to trimming and J lost 4 bases, with 14 bases between them.

The rearrangement joins TRBV15 to TRBJ1-6; the D is unclear. This CDR3 comprises 14 residues. The V end was cut by 0 bases, the J end by 9 bases, with 9 bases between. CDR1 is LNHNV, CDR2 YYDKDF, per germline (reference sequence). CDR3 coding DNA: TGTGCCACCAGCAGAGATCTGGCATCTTCACCCCTCCACTTT. This sequence encodes CATSRDLASSPLHF.

The chain links TRBV19 to TRBJ1-2; 8 nucleotides line up with TRBD1. CDR1 is LNHDA and CDR2 is SQIVND in the germline V gene (reference sequence). The V segment lost 4 bases and the J segment 8 bases; nucleotides outside the gene matches: 9. The length of the CDR3 is 14 residues. CDR3 residues: CASSTRTGSGGYTF. The CDR3 bases are TGTGCCAGTAGTACACGGACAGGGTCGGGCGGCTACACCTTC.

In nucleotides, the CDR3 is TGCGCCAGCAGCTCGCAGGGAAACTCTGGAAACACCATATATTTT. It codes for CASSSQGNSGNTIYF. The rearrangement links TRBV5-1 to TRBJ1-3, with D perhaps TRBD1 (5 bases). CDR1 and CDR2 from the germline V gene are SGHRS and YFSETQ. Trimming pared 3 bases from V and 0 bases from J, leaving 10 bases between. The CDR3 is 15 amino acids.

This CDR3 is CASSQDVGRGPSGSSYNEQFF. The CDR3 coding sequence is TGCGCCAGCAGCCAAGATGTAGGAAGGGGGCCTAGCGGGAGCTCCTACAATGAGCAGTTCTTC. This rearrangement joins TRBV4-3 to TRBJ2-1; 10 bases line up with TRBD2. Per the germline V gene, CDR1 is LGHNA and CDR2 is YSLEER. V lost 0 bases, J lost 0 bases, and 14 bases stayed unmatched. This CDR3 has 21 residues.

The gene calls are TRBV7-2 and TRBJ2-3, with a tentative D call TRBD2 (6 bases). The V end lost 5 bases, the J end lost 1 base, and 13 bases lay between the germline ends. The CDR3 totals 15 residues. From germline, CDR1 is SGHTA and CDR2 FQGNSA. The CDR3 region is CASSPLGLRTDTQYF. CDR3 DNA sequence: TGTGCCAGCAGCCCATTGGGACTCCGCACAGATACGCAGTATTTT.

The sample holds a few counts of this clone. V gene TRBV21-1 combines with J gene TRBJ2-1; the table assigns TRBD1, which was not confirmed against the DNA. TRBV21-1 constitutes a pseudogene. CDR3 length equals 17 residues. CDR3 residues: CASSKDPGQGFLPEQFF. The DNA for the CDR3 is TGTGCCAGCAGCAAAGATCCGGGACAGGGGTTTCTCCCTGAGCAGTTCTTC.

This chain joins TRBV29-1 and TRBJ2-7, with 9 bases fitting TRBD2. This CDR3 region has 13 residues. V shed 4 bases, J shed 4 bases, and the junction held 5 bases outside the gene matches. Germline CDR1 reads SQVTM; CDR2 reads ANQGSEA. CDR3 amino acids: CSVGLAVKYEQYF. The CDR3 bases are TGCAGCGTTGGACTAGCGGTTAAATACGAGCAGTACTTC.

The chain employs TRBV21-1 and TRBJ2-7; the table calls TRBD2, which could not be checked here. TRBV21-1 is an annotated pseudogene. This CDR3 has 20 amino acids. The CDR3 region is CASSKVGQGRGGKSRYEQYF. CDR3 nucleotide sequence: TGTGCCAGCAGCAAAGTCGGGCAGGGGCGCGGGGGGAAGAGTCGATACGAGCAGTACTTC.

This clone was counted a few times. The gene calls are TRBV21-1 and TRBJ2-1; TRBD2 reflects the table's D call only, with no check against the DNA. TRBV21-1 is flagged as a pseudogene. The CDR3 sequence is 19 residues long. The CDR3 sequence: CASSKGGAISGVGYNEQFF. DNA for the CDR3: TGTGCCAGCAGCAAAGGGGGGGCAATTAGCGGGGTAGGCTACAATGAGCAGTTCTTC.

This clone appeared once. The rearrangement joins TRBV6-6 to TRBJ2-7; TRBD1 might be the D (6 bases). Germline V gene lookup returns CDR1 MNHNY and CDR2 SVGAGI (reference sequence). V was shortened by 7 bases and J by 2 bases, with 15 bases between the two germline ends. The CDR3 has 14 residues. The CDR3 DNA reads TGTGCCAGCACTCAGGGGCAGAAGACCTACGAGCAGTACTTC. It encodes CASTQGQKTYEQYF.

The chain has TRBV5-1 and TRBJ2-5; 10 bases are a match to TRBD1. Germline V gene data show CDR1 as SGHRS and CDR2 as YFSETQ. The V segment lost 7 bases and the J segment 5 bases; nucleotides outside the gene matches: 8. The CDR3 has 14 residues. Here the CDR3 DNA reads TGCGCCAGCTTTCTGACAGGGGGCAGGGAGACCCAGTACTTC. Its translation is CASFLTGGRETQYF. The whole variable domain, remainder taken from reference TRBV5-1 and TRBJ2-5, is KAGVTQTPRYLIKTRGQQVTLSCSPISGHRSVSWYQQTPGQGLQFLFEYFSETQRNKGNFPGRFSGRQFSNSRSEMNVSTLELGDSALYLCASFLTGGRETQYFGPGTRLLVL.

CDR3: CASSLSRQGYQPQHF. Here the CDR3 DNA reads TGTGCCAGCAGCTTAAGTAGACAGGGTTATCAGCCCCAGCATTTT. The chain couples TRBV7-2 to TRBJ1-5; 7 nucleotides agree with TRBD1. V dropped 2 bases and J dropped 5; count of bases not matched to a gene: 6. The CDR3 sequence is 15 residues long. Germline CDR1 is SGHTA and CDR2 is FQGNSA.

The rearrangement links TRBV5-6 to TRBJ1-4; 7 bases match TRBD1. The CDR3 has 17 amino acids. Per germline, CDR1 SGHDT and CDR2 YYEEEE. The V gene end was trimmed by 2 bases and the J gene end by 5 bases; junction bases not matched to a gene: 12. The CDR3 loop reads CASSFAKRGRGNEKLFF. The CDR3, as DNA: TGTGCCAGCAGCTTTGCGAAAAGGGGGCGCGGGAATGAAAAACTGTTTTTT.

The chain combines TRBV21-1 with TRBJ2-7; the table's D gene call, TRBD2, was not cross checked with the DNA. TRBV21-1 is a recognized pseudogene. There are 13 residues in the CDR3. The CDR3 region has the DNA TGTGCCAGCAGCTCTAGTGGGGTTGGGAGACGGAACTTC. Its protein is CASSSSGVGRRNF.

The genes are TRBV2 and TRBJ2-1; weak D call: TRBD2 (6 bases). This CDR3 has 15 amino acids. Germline V lookup: CDR1 SNHLY, CDR2 FYNNEI. With 6 bases removed from V and 4 bases from J, the gap between germline ends came to 16 bases. The CDR3: CASRPLATSYNEQFF. The CDR3 DNA reads as TGTGCCAGCAGGCCTCTAGCGACATCATACAATGAGCAGTTCTTC.

The chain recombines TRBV6-5 with TRBJ2-1; 8 bases match TRBD1. CDR3 length equals 15 residues. After removal of 6 bases from V and 1 base from J, the junction contained 5 bases not matched to a gene. Looked up from germline, CDR1 is MNHEY and CDR2 is SVGAGI. The CDR3 sequence is CASSAGTGSYNEQFF. In DNA, the CDR3 is TGTGCCAGCAGCGCCGGGACAGGTTCCTACAATGAGCAGTTCTTC.

The V gene is TRBV27, the J gene TRBJ2-5; 8 bases line up with TRBD1. This CDR3 comprises 16 residues. Germline V lookup: CDR1 MNHEY, CDR2 SMNVEV (reference sequence). J lost 3 bases, V lost 3 bases, and 9 bases had no gene match. The CDR3 DNA sequence: TGTGCCAGCAGTTTTAACAGGGGGTTGGGGAAAGAGACCCAGTACTTC. It is translated as CASSFNRGLGKETQYF.

The chain employs TRBV28 and TRBJ1-1, with D possibly being TRBD1 (5 bases). Trimming took 9 bases from V and 5 from J, leaving 13 bases between them. Germline loops: CDR1 MDHEN, CDR2 SYDVKM. This CDR3 has 12 amino acids. The CDR3 DNA is TGTGCCAGTGCCCGGGGGGATACTGAAGCTTTCTTT. It yields the protein CASARGDTEAFF.

V gene TRBV18 combines with J gene TRBJ1-1; possibly TRBD1 for D (6 bases). CDR1 and CDR2 from the germline V gene are KGHSH and LQKENI. CDR3 length: 13 amino acids. V lost 6 bases to trimming and J lost 1 base, with 9 bases between them. The CDR3 nucleotides are TGTGCCAGCTCGGCAGGGGAGAACACTGAAGCTTTCTTT. As protein: CASSAGENTEAFF.

V and J are TRBV5-4 and TRBJ2-1; 9 bases fit TRBD1. Looked up from germline, CDR1 is SGHNT and CDR2 is YYREEE (reference sequence). Unmatched junction bases numbered 11, after V lost 5 bases and J lost 8 bases. This CDR3 is 15 amino acids long. The CDR3: CASRVGQGYSDEQFF. CDR3 sequence (DNA): TGTGCCAGCAGAGTGGGACAGGGTTATAGTGATGAGCAGTTCTTC. Variable domain in full (rest from reference TRBV5-4 and TRBJ2-1): ETGVTQSPTHLIKTRGQQVTLRCSSQSGHNTVSWYQQALGQGPQFIFQYYREEENGRGNFPPRFSGLQFPNYSSELNVNALELDDSALYLCASRVGQGYSDEQFFGPGTRLTVL.

This chain connects TRBV6-5 to TRBJ1-2, with 9 bases matching TRBD1. The CDR3 is made up of 13 amino acids. The junction had 3 bases not matched to a gene; V was cut back by 2 bases and J by 8 bases. Germline CDR1 and CDR2: MNHEY and SVGAGI. The CDR3 DNA reads as TGTGCCAGCAGTTACATACAGGGGGCAGGCTACACCTTC. Translation: CASSYIQGAGYTF.